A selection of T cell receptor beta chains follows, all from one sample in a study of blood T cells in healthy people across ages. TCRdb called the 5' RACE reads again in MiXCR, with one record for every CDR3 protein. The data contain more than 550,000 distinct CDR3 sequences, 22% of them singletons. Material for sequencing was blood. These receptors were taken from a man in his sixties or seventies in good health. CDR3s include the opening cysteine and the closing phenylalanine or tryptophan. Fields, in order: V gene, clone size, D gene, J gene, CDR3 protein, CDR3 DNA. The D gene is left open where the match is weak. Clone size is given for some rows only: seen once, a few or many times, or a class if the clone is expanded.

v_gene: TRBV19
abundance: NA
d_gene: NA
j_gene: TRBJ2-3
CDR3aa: CASSPGDLAADTQYF
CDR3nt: TGTGCCAGTAGTCCGGGGGACCTCGCGGCAGATACGCAGTACTTT

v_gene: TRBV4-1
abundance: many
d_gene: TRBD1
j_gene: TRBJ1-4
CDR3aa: CASSQGDRGSPEKLFF
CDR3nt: TGCGCCAGCAGCCAGGGTGACAGGGGGTCCCCTGAAAAACTGTTTTTT

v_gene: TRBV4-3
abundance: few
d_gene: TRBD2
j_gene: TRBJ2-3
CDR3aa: CASSRRESTDTQYF
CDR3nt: TGCGCCAGCAGCAGGCGGGAGAGCACAGATACGCAGTATTTT

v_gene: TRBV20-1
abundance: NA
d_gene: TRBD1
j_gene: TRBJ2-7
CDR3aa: CSARDGTGPHEQYF
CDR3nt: TGCAGTGCTAGAGACGGGACAGGTCCCCACGAGCAGTACTTC

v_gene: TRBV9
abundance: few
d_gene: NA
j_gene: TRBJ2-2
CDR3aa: CASSVGPFNTGGLFF
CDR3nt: TGTGCCAGCAGCGTAGGTCCTTTTAACACCGGGGGGCTGTTTTTT

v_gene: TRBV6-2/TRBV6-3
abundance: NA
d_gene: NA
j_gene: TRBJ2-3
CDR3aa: CASSYAEGSFDTQYF
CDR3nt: TGTGCCAGCAGTTACGCGGAGGGGTCATTTGATACGCAGTATTTT

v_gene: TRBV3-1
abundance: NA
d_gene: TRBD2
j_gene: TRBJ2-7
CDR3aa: CASSPRTSLTYEQYF
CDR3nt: TGTGCCAGCAGCCCCCGGACTAGCCTAACCTACGAGCAGTACTTC

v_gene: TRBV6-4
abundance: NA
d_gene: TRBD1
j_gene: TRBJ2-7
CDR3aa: CASRFTGVGEQYF
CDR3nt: TGTGCCAGCAGATTTACAGGGGTGGGGGAGCAGTACTTC

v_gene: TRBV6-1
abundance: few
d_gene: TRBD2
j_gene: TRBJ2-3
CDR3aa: CASRRLWTSGSRRTDTQYF
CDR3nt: TGTGCCAGCAGAAGGCTGTGGACTAGCGGGAGTCGTCGCACAGATACGCAGTATTTT

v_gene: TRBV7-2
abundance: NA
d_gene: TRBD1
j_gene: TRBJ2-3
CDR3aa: CASSSGQAHGDTQYF
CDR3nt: TGTGCCAGCAGCTCTGGACAGGCCCATGGCGATACGCAGTATTTT

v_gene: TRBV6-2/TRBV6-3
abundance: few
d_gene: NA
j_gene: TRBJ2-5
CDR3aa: CASRIGGLSGETQYF
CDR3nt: TGTGCCAGCAGAATTGGTGGTCTCTCGGGGGAGACCCAGTACTTC

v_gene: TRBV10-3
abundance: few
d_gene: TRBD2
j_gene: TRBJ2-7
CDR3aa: CAISDIAGDSRQYF
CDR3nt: TGTGCCATCAGTGATATAGCGGGGGACTCGCGGCAGTACTTC

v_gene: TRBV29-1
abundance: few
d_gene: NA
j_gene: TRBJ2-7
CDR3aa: CSVSGADEQYF
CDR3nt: TGCAGCGTTTCAGGGGCGGACGAGCAGTACTTC

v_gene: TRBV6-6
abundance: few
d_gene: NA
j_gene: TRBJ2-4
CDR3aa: CASTGTNMGNIQYF
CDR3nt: TGTGCCAGCACTGGGACCAATATGGGAAACATTCAGTACTTC

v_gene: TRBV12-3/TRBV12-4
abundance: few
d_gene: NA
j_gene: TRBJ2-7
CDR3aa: CASSEAGTPYEQYF
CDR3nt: TGTGCCAGCAGCGAAGCCGGGACACCCTACGAGCAGTACTTC

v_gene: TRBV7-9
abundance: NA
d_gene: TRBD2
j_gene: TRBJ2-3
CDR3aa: CASSFGTRRDTQYF
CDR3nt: TGTGCCAGCAGCTTTGGGACTAGGCGCGATACGCAGTATTTT

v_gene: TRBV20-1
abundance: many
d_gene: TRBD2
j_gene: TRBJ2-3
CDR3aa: CSARDRASGGVSTDTQYF
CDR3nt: TGCAGTGCTAGGGATAGGGCTAGCGGGGGGGTTAGCACAGATACGCAGTATTTT

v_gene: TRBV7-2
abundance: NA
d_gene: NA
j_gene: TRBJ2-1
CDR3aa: CASSLGARDEQFF
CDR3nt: TGTGCCAGCAGCTTAGGTGCCCGCGATGAGCAGTTCTTC

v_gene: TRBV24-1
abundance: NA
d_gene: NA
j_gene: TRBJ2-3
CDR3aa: CATSVFKRRGDTQYF
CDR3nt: TGTGCCACCAGTGTTTTTAAGCGGAGGGGAGATACGCAGTATTTT

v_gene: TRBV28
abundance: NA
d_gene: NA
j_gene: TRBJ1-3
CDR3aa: CASRAGGLSGNTIYF
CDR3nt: TGTGCCAGCAGAGCGGGGGGACTCTCTGGAAACACCATATATTTT

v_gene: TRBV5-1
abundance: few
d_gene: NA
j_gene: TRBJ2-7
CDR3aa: CASKSDHEQYF
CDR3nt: TGCGCCAGCAAGTCTGACCACGAGCAGTACTTC

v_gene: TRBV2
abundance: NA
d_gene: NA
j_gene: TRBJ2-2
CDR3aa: CASLTTNANTGELFF
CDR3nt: TGTGCCAGCCTTACAACCAACGCGAACACCGGGGAGCTGTTTTTT

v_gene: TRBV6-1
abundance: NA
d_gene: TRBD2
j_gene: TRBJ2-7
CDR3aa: CASLKRTSGYTYEQYF
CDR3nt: TGTGCCAGCTTAAAGAGAACTAGCGGCTATACCTACGAGCAGTACTTC

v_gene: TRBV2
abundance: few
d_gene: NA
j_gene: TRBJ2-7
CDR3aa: CASSETSYEQYF
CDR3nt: TGTGCCAGCAGTGAAACCAGCTACGAGCAGTACTTC

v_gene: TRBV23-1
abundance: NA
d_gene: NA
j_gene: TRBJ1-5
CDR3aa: CASRQSSQPQHF
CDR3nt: TGCGCCAGCAGACAGAGTTCCCAGCCCCAGCATTTT

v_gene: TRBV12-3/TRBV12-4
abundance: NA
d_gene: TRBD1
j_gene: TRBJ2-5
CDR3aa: CASSLGGTGGKETQYF
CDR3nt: TGTGCCAGCAGTTTAGGCGGGACAGGGGGCAAAGAGACCCAGTACTTC

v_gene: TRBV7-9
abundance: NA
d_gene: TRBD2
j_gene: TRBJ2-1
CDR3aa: CATQRGSSYNEQFF
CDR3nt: TGTGCCACCCAGCGGGGGAGCTCCTACAATGAGCAGTTCTTC

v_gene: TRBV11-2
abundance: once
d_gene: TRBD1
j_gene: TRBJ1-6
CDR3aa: CASSEDRDNYSPLHF
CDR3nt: TGTGCCAGCAGCGAAGACAGGGACAATTATTCACCCCTCCACTTT

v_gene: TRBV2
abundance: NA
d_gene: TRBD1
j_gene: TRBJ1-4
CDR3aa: CASSRDRSYEKLFF
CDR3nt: TGTGCCAGCAGCCGGGACAGGAGTTATGAAAAACTGTTTTTT

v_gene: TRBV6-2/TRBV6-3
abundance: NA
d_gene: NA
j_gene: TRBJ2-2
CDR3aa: CASYSDTGELFF
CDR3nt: TGTGCCAGCTATAGCGATACCGGGGAGCTGTTTTTT

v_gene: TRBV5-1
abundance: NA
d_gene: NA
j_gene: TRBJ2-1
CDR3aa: CASSSEGFGANEQFF
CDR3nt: TGCGCCAGCAGCTCGGAGGGTTTTGGGGCCAATGAGCAGTTCTTC

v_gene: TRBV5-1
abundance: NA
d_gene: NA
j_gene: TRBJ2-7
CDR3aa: CASSLAPPGYEQYF
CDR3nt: TGCGCCAGCAGCTTGGCGCCGCCCGGATACGAGCAGTACTTC

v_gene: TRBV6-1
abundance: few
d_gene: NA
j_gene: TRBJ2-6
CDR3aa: CASSEDNSGANVLTF
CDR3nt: TGTGCCAGCAGTGAAGACAACTCTGGGGCCAACGTCCTGACTTTC

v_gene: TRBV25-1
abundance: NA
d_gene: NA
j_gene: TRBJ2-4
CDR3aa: CASSARLAKNIQYF
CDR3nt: TGTGCCAGCAGTGCCAGGTTAGCCAAAAACATTCAGTACTTC

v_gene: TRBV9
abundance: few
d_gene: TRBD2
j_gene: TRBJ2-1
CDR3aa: CASTRTSGYNEQFF
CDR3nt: TGTGCCAGCACCAGGACTAGCGGCTACAATGAGCAGTTCTTC

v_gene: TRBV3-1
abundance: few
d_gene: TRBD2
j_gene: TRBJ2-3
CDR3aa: CASSLSGVYPTDTQYF
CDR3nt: TGTGCCAGCAGCCTTAGCGGGGTCTACCCCACAGATACGCAGTATTTT

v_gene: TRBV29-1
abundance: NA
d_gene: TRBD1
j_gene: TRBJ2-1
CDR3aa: CSAIRDRGINEQFF
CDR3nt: TGCAGCGCCATCCGGGACAGGGGCATTAATGAGCAGTTCTTC

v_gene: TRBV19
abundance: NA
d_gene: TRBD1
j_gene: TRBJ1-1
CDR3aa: CASMGGQAFEAFF
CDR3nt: TGTGCCAGTATGGGGGGACAGGCCTTTGAAGCTTTCTTT

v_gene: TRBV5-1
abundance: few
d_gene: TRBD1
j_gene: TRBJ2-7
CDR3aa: CASSLGGQGIYEQYF
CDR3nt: TGCGCCAGCAGCTTGGGGGGACAGGGCATTTACGAGCAGTACTTC

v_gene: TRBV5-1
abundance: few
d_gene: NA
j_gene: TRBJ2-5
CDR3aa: CASSTQLGQETQYF
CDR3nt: TGCGCCAGCAGCACCCAGTTGGGACAAGAGACCCAGTACTTC

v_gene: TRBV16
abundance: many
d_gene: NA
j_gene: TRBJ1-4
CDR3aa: CASSQLGEKLFF
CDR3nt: TGTGCCAGCAGCCAATTGGGCGAAAAACTGTTTTTT

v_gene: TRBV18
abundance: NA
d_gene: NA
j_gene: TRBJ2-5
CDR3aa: CASSLENRRQVQETQYF
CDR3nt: TGTGCCAGCTCACTTGAAAACCGGCGTCAGGTCCAAGAGACCCAGTACTTC